A selection of T cell receptor beta chains follows, all from one sample in a study of blood T cells in healthy people across ages. TCRdb processed the 5' RACE reads anew with MiXCR; each CDR3 protein has one entry. The sample records about 1.4 million distinct CDR3 sequences, roughly 60% being singletons. The sequenced material came from blood. Receptors were obtained from a young man in good health. The CDR3 runs from the conserved cysteine through the conserved F or W. A D gene is named only where the DNA matches it firmly. Clone size, where shown, is once, few, many, or a class for clones that have expanded.

>16|TRBJ1-1|NA|NA|TRBV15
CATSRDRRGVRTEAFF
TGTGCCACCAGCAGAGATCGTAGGGGAGTGAGGACTGAAGCTTTCTTT
>15|TRBJ2-3|NA|few|TRBV7-8
CASSPLGASTDTQYF
TGTGCCAGCAGCCCCCTAGGGGCATCGACAGATACGCAGTATTTT
>14|TRBJ2-5|TRBD2|once|TRBV24-1
CATSDLIAGAKQYF
TGTGCCACCAGTGATCTTATAGCGGGAGCGAAGCAGTACTTC
>22|TRBJ2-3|TRBD1|NA|TRBV4-3
CASSQDGWYRGTTGTSTDTQYF
TGCGCCAGCAGCCAAGATGGTTGGTACAGGGGGACCACCGGGACTAGCACAGATACGCAGTATTTT
>13|TRBJ1-1|NA|NA|TRBV28
CASSRTGLTEAFF
TGTGCCAGCAGTCGTACAGGGTTAACTGAAGCTTTCTTT
>12|TRBJ2-7|NA|NA|TRBV7-2
CASSVRSYEQYF
TGTGCCAGCAGCGTACGTTCCTACGAGCAGTACTTC
>17|TRBJ2-5|TRBD2|few|TRBV27
CASSLRLAGVFEETQYF
TGTGCCAGCAGTTTACGGCTAGCGGGGGTTTTCGAAGAGACCCAGTACTTC
>15|TRBJ1-2|NA|NA|TRBV21-1
CASSKGGQHNYGYTF
TGTGCCAGCAGCAAAGGCGGACAGCATAACTATGGCTACACCTTC
>15|TRBJ1-5|NA|NA|TRBV4-1
CASSQDRGNNQPQHF
TGCGCCAGCAGCCAAGACAGGGGTAACAATCAGCCCCAGCATTTT
>16|TRBJ2-7|TRBD1|NA|TRBV15
CATSRSPGQVSYEQYF
TGTGCCACCAGCAGATCCCCGGGACAGGTCTCCTACGAGCAGTACTTC
>17|TRBJ2-3|TRBD2|NA|TRBV13
CASSPRGLAGPADTQYF
TGTGCCAGCAGCCCCCGGGGACTAGCGGGCCCGGCCGATACGCAGTATTTT
>20|TRBJ2-1|TRBD1|NA|TRBV15
CATSSPRGQGGTRSYNEQFF
TGTGCCACCAGCAGCCCACGGGGACAGGGGGGTACAAGGTCCTACAATGAGCAGTTCTTC
>16|TRBJ2-1|NA|NA|TRBV4-1
CASSQAPGSSYNEQFF
TGCGCCAGCAGCCAAGCCCCAGGGAGCTCCTACAATGAGCAGTTCTTC
>13|TRBJ1-1|NA|NA|TRBV7-9
CASSPPRRTEAFF
TGTGCCAGCAGCCCCCCTAGGAGGACTGAAGCTTTCTTT
>19|TRBJ2-1|NA|NA|TRBV4-1
CASSQEGGLLGQRNNEQFF
TGCGCCAGCAGCCAAGAGGGTGGATTATTGGGCCAAAGAAACAATGAGCAGTTCTTC
>13|TRBJ1-1|NA|NA|TRBV30
CAWNKGEGTEAFF
TGTGCCTGGAATAAGGGTGAGGGCACTGAAGCTTTCTTT
>14|TRBJ2-5|NA|NA|TRBV4-1
CASSHDIGVETQYF
TGCGCCAGCAGCCACGACATCGGGGTGGAGACCCAGTACTTC
>12|TRBJ2-1|NA|NA|TRBV20-1
CSASWIYNEQFF
TGCAGTGCTAGCTGGATTTACAATGAGCAGTTCTTC
>13|TRBJ2-2|NA|NA|TRBV6-1
CATERTNTGELFF
TGTGCCACCGAGCGGACGAACACCGGGGAGCTGTTTTTT
>13|TRBJ2-5|NA|NA|TRBV12-3/TRBV12-4
CASRVEFLETQYF
TGTGCCAGCAGGGTCGAATTTCTGGAGACCCAGTACTTC
>14|TRBJ1-6|NA|NA|TRBV25-1
CASSNPGYNSPLHF
TGTGCCAGCAGCAACCCGGGTTATAATTCACCCCTCCACTTT
>14|TRBJ1-2|NA|NA|TRBV5-1
CASSLDPLAYGYTF
TGCGCCAGCAGCTTGGATCCCCTAGCCTATGGCTACACCTTC
>16|TRBJ2-3|TRBD2|few|TRBV29-1
CSVEDLREGSTDTQYF
TGCAGCGTTGAAGATTTGAGGGAGGGGAGCACAGATACGCAGTATTTT
>15|TRBJ2-1|NA|few|TRBV7-6
CASSCGGGAGNEQFF
TGTGCCAGCAGCTGTGGTGGGGGGGCGGGGAATGAGCAGTTCTTC
>18|TRBJ1-1|NA|once|TRBV6-2/TRBV6-3
CASSYILGQGSMNTEAFF
TGTGCCAGCAGTTACATCTTGGGGCAGGGGTCGATGAACACTGAAGCTTTCTTT
>16|TRBJ2-3|TRBD2|NA|TRBV6-2/TRBV6-3
CASSDPGLVATDTQYF
TGTGCCAGCAGTGACCCGGGACTAGTAGCGACAGATACGCAGTATTTT
>16|TRBJ2-3|TRBD1|many|TRBV20-1
CSAREAGQGETDTQYF
TGCAGTGCTAGAGAAGCGGGACAGGGAGAAACAGATACGCAGTATTTT
>13|TRBJ1-5|NA|NA|TRBV27
CASSEISNQPQHF
TGTGCCAGCTCAGAGATTAGCAATCAGCCCCAGCATTTT
>12|TRBJ1-5|NA|NA|TRBV27
CASSFEGQPQHF
TGTGCCAGCAGTTTCGAGGGGCAGCCCCAGCATTTT
>15|TRBJ2-1|NA|NA|TRBV9
CASSVVPQQGSEQFF
TGTGCCAGCAGCGTAGTTCCACAGCAGGGGAGTGAGCAGTTCTTC
>13|TRBJ2-1|NA|NA|TRBV4-1
CASSQDPPDEQFF
TGCGCCAGCAGCCAAGACCCCCCTGACGAGCAGTTCTTC
>13|TRBJ1-1|NA|few|TRBV15
CATSRDMNTEAFF
TGTGCCACCAGCAGAGACATGAACACTGAAGCTTTCTTT
>16|TRBJ1-4|NA|NA|TRBV4-1
CASSQDSGWYNEKLFF
TGCGCCAGCAGCCAAGATTCCGGATGGTACAATGAAAAACTGTTTTTT
>15|TRBJ2-3|NA|few|TRBV27
CASSLSRAGWDTQYF
TGTGCCAGCAGTTTAAGTAGGGCAGGGTGGGATACGCAGTATTTT
>15|TRBJ2-7|NA|few|TRBV5-1
CASSFSYLSSYEQYF
TGCGCCAGCAGCTTTAGCTACCTGAGCTCCTACGAGCAGTACTTC
>13|TRBJ2-3|NA|NA|TRBV20-1
CSARLGLLDTQYF
TGCAGTGCTAGATTAGGGTTACTAGATACGCAGTATTTT
>12|TRBJ2-7|NA|NA|TRBV28
CASSHEGREQYF
TGTGCCAGCAGTCACGAAGGTCGCGAGCAGTACTTC
>12|TRBJ1-2|NA|few|TRBV28
CASTSDSYGYTF
TGTGCCAGCACGAGCGATAGCTATGGCTACACCTTC
>14|TRBJ1-2|TRBD1|NA|TRBV3-1
CASNHTGGGYGYTF
TGTGCCAGCAACCACACAGGGGGCGGTTATGGCTACACCTTC
>17|TRBJ2-2|NA|NA|TRBV13
CASSLAGGAVNTGELFF
TGTGCCAGCAGCTTAGCCGGAGGGGCTGTGAACACCGGGGAGCTGTTTTTT
>13|TRBJ2-7|TRBD2|few|TRBV29-1
CSVREGSSYEQYF
TGCAGCGTCAGGGAGGGGAGCTCCTACGAGCAGTACTTC
>14|TRBJ1-4|NA|NA|TRBV4-2
CASSQVMTNEKLFF
TGTGCCAGCAGCCAAGTTATGACTAATGAAAAACTGTTTTTT
>13|TRBJ1-3|NA|NA|TRBV7-2
CASSPESLNTIYF
TGTGCCAGCAGCCCGGAGTCCCTAAACACCATATATTTT
>21|TRBJ2-7|NA|NA|TRBV14
CASSQDPSPGGHGPPSYEQYF
TGTGCCAGCAGCCAAGATCCCAGCCCGGGGGGACACGGTCCCCCATCCTACGAGCAGTACTTC
>15|TRBJ2-5|TRBD1|NA|TRBV30
CAWSVPDRVMKTQYF
TGTGCCTGGAGTGTACCCGACAGGGTGATGAAGACCCAGTACTTC
>15|TRBJ2-3|NA|NA|TRBV7-6
CASSFSTGRTDTQYF
TGTGCCAGCAGCTTTTCAACAGGCCGCACAGATACGCAGTATTTT
>15|TRBJ1-4|NA|NA|TRBV19
CASSSDKPTNEKLFF
TGTGCCAGTAGTTCGGACAAACCAACTAATGAAAAACTGTTTTTT
>16|TRBJ1-1|TRBD1|NA|TRBV15
CATSRDLQGLKDEAFF
TGTGCCACCAGCAGAGATCTACAGGGGCTGAAGGATGAAGCTTTCTTT
>16|TRBJ1-6|NA|NA|TRBV27
CASRFTQSSYNSPLHF
TGTGCCAGCAGATTCACCCAGAGCTCCTATAATTCACCCCTCCACTTT
>15|TRBJ1-3|NA|NA|TRBV10-2
CASRTGVSSGNTIYF
TGCGCCAGCAGGACGGGAGTGAGCTCTGGAAACACCATATATTTT
>16|TRBJ2-4|NA|NA|TRBV27
CASSSLTNIAKNIQYF
TGTGCCAGCAGTTCACTGACGAACATAGCCAAAAACATTCAGTACTTC
>15|TRBJ1-2|NA|NA|TRBV4-2
CASSQESAEGYGYTF
TGTGCCAGCAGCCAAGAGTCTGCCGAGGGCTATGGCTACACCTTC
>14|TRBJ2-7|TRBD1|NA|TRBV20-1
CSASTGQSYYEQYF
TGCAGTGCCTCGACGGGACAGTCATACTACGAGCAGTACTTC
>15|TRBJ2-5|NA|NA|TRBV4-1
CASSQERTWEETQYF
TGCGCCAGCAGCCAAGAGAGGACATGGGAAGAGACCCAGTACTTC
>17|TRBJ1-5|NA|NA|TRBV7-2
CASSPRGSAGRDQPQHF
TGTGCCAGCAGTCCTAGGGGTTCGGCTGGGAGGGATCAGCCCCAGCATTTT
>14|TRBJ2-7|NA|NA|TRBV5-1
CASSLDFASDEQYF
TGCGCCAGCAGCTTGGACTTCGCCTCCGACGAGCAGTACTTC
>13|TRBJ2-7|NA|NA|TRBV20-1
CRVETASSYEQYF
TGCAGGGTTGAGACGGCCAGCTCCTACGAGCAGTACTTC
>14|TRBJ2-3|TRBD1|NA|TRBV7-8
CASRGPIRSDTQYF
TGTGCCTCCAGGGGGCCAATCCGTTCAGATACGCAGTATTTT
>15|TRBJ2-5|NA|NA|TRBV28
CASSPLSNLLETQYF
TGTGCCAGCAGTCCCCTGAGCAATCTCTTGGAGACCCAGTACTTC